These 13 T cell receptor beta chains originate from one sample sequenced in a study of early T cells in non-severe SARS-CoV-2 infection (dated by TCRdb to the early 2020s). The method behind the library was 5' RACE. Sequenced using a NextSeq 500. The raw public reads went through TCRdb reprocessing: fastp at Q25, MiXCR clone calling, in-frame beta chains kept. CDR3 protein sequences are deduplicated, and each keeps its most common genes and DNA. The sample data list roughly 69,000 distinct CDR3 sequences, and less than 12% of these were observed just once. Around 16% of the sample is taken by the ten largest. The input for sequencing was whole blood, taken at baseline. The origin of the receptors is an adult who was a healthcare worker with PCR-confirmed SARS-CoV-2 infection or an uninfected control (not recorded which).

This chain connects TRBV28 to TRBJ2-3; D perhaps matches TRBD2 (6 bases). The CDR3 covers 17 residues. From germline, CDR1 is MDHEN and CDR2 SYDVKM. The V end lost 3 bases, the J end lost 0 bases, and 16 bases lay between the germline ends. The CDR3 bases are TGTGCCAGCAGTTTGCGGGGCCCACCCTCTAGCACAGATACGCAGTATTTT. As protein: CASSLRGPPSSTDTQYF. Full variable domain (rest looked up from reference TRBV28 and TRBJ2-3): DVKVTQSSRYLVKRTGEKVFLECVQDMDHENMFWYRQDPGLGLRLIYFSYDVKMKEKGDIPEGYSVSREKKERFSLILESASTNQTSMYLCASSLRGPPSSTDTQYFGPGTRLTVL.

This chain connects TRBV5-4 to TRBJ1-2; TRBD1 aligns across 8 bases. Germline CDR1 SGHNT, CDR2 YYREEE (reference sequence). The CDR3 is 14 amino acids. Losses at the gene ends were 1 base for V and 5 bases for J; bases not matched to a gene: 4. In DNA, the CDR3 is TGTGCCAGCAGCTTGTCAGGGGGCATTTATGGCTACACCTTC. This sequence encodes CASSLSGGIYGYTF. Supplemented by reference TRBV5-4 and TRBJ1-2, the full variable domain reads ETGVTQSPTHLIKTRGQQVTLRCSSQSGHNTVSWYQQALGQGPQFIFQYYREEENGRGNFPPRFSGLQFPNYSSELNVNALELDDSALYLCASSLSGGIYGYTFGSGTRLTVV.

This clonotype was found many times. The chain joins TRBV5-1 to TRBJ2-6; D uncertain. The V end lost 0 bases, the J end lost 3 bases, and 4 bases lay between the germline ends. CDR1 is SGHRS and CDR2 is YFSETQ in the germline V gene. CDR3 size: 14 residues. CDR3 nucleotide sequence: TGCGCCAGCAGCTTGGAAGGTGGGGCCAACGTCCTGACTTTC. The encoded protein is CASSLEGGANVLTF.

The chain employs TRBV6-6 and TRBJ2-7; TRBD2 aligns across 10 bases. The CDR3 spans 14 residues. With V trimmed by 5 bases and J by 5 bases, 6 bases remained unmatched. CDR1 and CDR2 from the germline V gene are MNHNY and SVGAGI (reference sequence). DNA for the CDR3: TGTGCCAGCAGTCGACTAGCGGGTCTCCACGAGCAGTACTTC. This translates into CASSRLAGLHEQYF.

The chain joins TRBV7-2 to TRBJ1-1, with D hard to call. CDR1 and CDR2 from the germline V gene are SGHTA and FQGNSA. Trimming stripped 2 bases from V and 4 bases from J, with 14 bases between. The CDR3 length is 15 residues. CDR3: CASSLSHAPSTEAFF. The CDR3 bases are TGTGCCAGCAGCTTAAGCCACGCCCCGAGCACTGAAGCTTTCTTT.

This clonotype appeared a few times. V gene TRBV27 combines with J gene TRBJ2-7, with 14 bases that match TRBD2. The V and J ends lost 4 bases and 5 bases, in that order; junction bases with no gene match: 7. This CDR3 is 16 amino acids long. In germline, CDR1 is MNHEY, CDR2 SMNVEV (reference sequence). The CDR3 reads CASSSPRGLAGDEQYF. CDR3 coding DNA: TGTGCCAGCAGTTCCCCTAGGGGACTAGCGGGAGACGAGCAGTACTTC.

This clonotype was counted a few times. The V gene is TRBV11-2, the J gene TRBJ2-7; D may be TRBD2 (5 bases). V was trimmed by 4 bases and J by 5 bases, leaving 27 bases between them. CDR1 and CDR2 (germline): SGHAT, FQNNGV. The CDR3 contains 18 residues. The CDR3 loop is CASSYDALTEGIFDEQYF. The CDR3 DNA follows: TGTGCCAGCAGCTACGACGCCCTTACCGAGGGAATCTTTGACGAGCAGTACTTC.

The chain has TRBV19 and TRBJ2-3; a weak D match, TRBD1 (5 bases). Germline V lookup: CDR1 LNHDA, CDR2 SQIVND (reference sequence). CDR3 length: 13 amino acids. V lost 2 bases and J 5 bases, leaving 8 bases between the germline ends. The CDR3 DNA reads TGTGCCAGTAGTATATCCCAGGGAGATACGCAGTATTTT. The encoded protein is CASSISQGDTQYF.

In this sample, this clonotype turned up a few times. This chain joins TRBV3-1 and TRBJ2-1, with a possible D match to TRBD2 (6 bases). CDR1 is LGHDT, CDR2 YNNKEL, per germline (reference sequence). This CDR3 is 15 amino acids long. Deletions cut 3 bases from V and 2 bases from J, with 11 bases between. The CDR3 DNA follows: TGTGCCAGCAGCCAGCTAGCGACCCCCTACAATGAGCAGTTCTTC. This encodes CASSQLATPYNEQFF.

This clonotype was observed at least ten times. This chain uses TRBV25-1 with TRBJ2-1, with D tentatively TRBD1 (6 bases). With 4 bases removed from V and 0 bases from J, the gap between germline ends came to 19 bases. Germline-derived CDR1 and CDR2 are MGHDK and SYGVNS. This CDR3 contains 18 residues. CDR3 sequence: CASSAIQGRSSSYNEQFF. In DNA, the CDR3 is TGTGCCAGCAGTGCAATCCAGGGGCGCTCGAGCTCCTACAATGAGCAGTTCTTC.

This clonotype was seen at least ten times. The V gene is TRBV7-2, the J gene TRBJ2-3; 13 nucleotides line up with TRBD2. The V and J ends lost 5 bases and 5 bases, in that order; junction bases with no gene match: 22. The germline CDR1 and CDR2 sequences are SGHTA and FQGNSA. This CDR3 is built from 21 residues. The CDR3 protein is CASSRTQTSGRALVRRDTQYF. The DNA of the CDR3 is TGTGCCAGCAGCCGCACCCAAACTAGCGGGAGGGCCCTTGTGAGGAGAGATACGCAGTATTTT.

This clonotype came up a few times. This chain connects TRBV7-2 to TRBJ2-7; D is tentatively TRBD1 or TRBD2 (5 bases each). Trimming pared 1 base from V and 2 bases from J, leaving 12 bases between. Germline assignment: CDR1 SGHTA and CDR2 FQGNSA. CDR3 length: 15 amino acids. CDR3 residues: CASSLEWDGAYEQYF. DNA for the CDR3: TGTGCCAGCAGCTTAGAGTGGGACGGGGCCTACGAGCAGTACTTC.

This clonotype was seen only a few times. The J gene is TRBJ2-7, the V gene TRBV7-9, with D perhaps matching TRBD1 (5 bases). CDR1 SEHNR and CDR2 FQNEAQ come from the germline V gene (reference sequence). V was clipped by 5 bases and J by 4 bases, with 15 bases between them. This CDR3 contains 14 residues. The chain's CDR3 is CASSRLGVMYEQYF. In DNA form, the CDR3 reads TGTGCCAGCAGCCGTCTAGGGGTTATGTACGAGCAGTACTTC.